This T cell receptor (beta chain) was identified in a study of T cells after yellow fever vaccination. Study-wide results and caveats: Reappearing after the booster were most of the clones from primary vaccination (about 96% CD4, approximately 88% CD8).

The CDR3 runs 14 residues. Germline lookup yields CDR1 SGHTA and CDR2 FQGNSA. Trimming left V 2 bases short and J 5 bases short, with 13 bases between. This clonotype was seen ten or more times. Its antigen is not identified. Production of TCR cDNA was by 5'RACE template switching, which also added a universal primer site and UMIs. Each CDR3 protein gets one entry after TCRdb re-called the 5' RACE reads with MiXCR. The data show 310,000 or so distinct CDR3 sequences, around 7% seen once. This specimen consisted of PBMCs, obtained roughly 47 days after the first yellow fever vaccination. This receptor was identified in a man aged 18 to 29 who received the YFV17D yellow fever vaccine. The chain carries TRBV7-2 and TRBJ2-7; no reliable D call. CDR3 bases: TGTGCCAGCAGCTTACGTCGCCTAGGGAACGAGCAGTACTTC. Encoded protein: CASSLRRLGNEQYF. Complete variable domain (other parts from reference TRBV7-2 and TRBJ2-7): GAGVSQSPSNKVTEKGKDVELRCDPISGHTALYWYRQSLGQGLEFLIYFQGNSAPDKSGLPSDRFSAERTGGSVSTLTIQRTQQEDSAVYLCASSLRRLGNEQYFGPGTRLTVT.